A selection of T cell receptor beta chains follows, all from one sample in a study of Ad26.COV2.S vaccination and SARS-CoV-2 variants. TCRdb's copy holds only in-frame clones and misses some; the assay was immunoSEQ multiplex PCR. The sample shows 350,000 to 400,000 clones, 70% to 90% of them seen only once. This sample comprised peripheral blood, obtained in a trial of Ad26.COV2.S vaccine versus placebo. The receptors shown here come from a person between 18 and 59 years old who received the Ad26.COV2.S COVID-19 vaccine or a placebo. The CDR3 runs from the conserved cysteine through the conserved F or W. The D gene is left open where the match is weak. For some rows the clone size is stated as once, few or many, or as a class when expanded; others skip it.

J	size	V	D	length	DNA	CDR3
TRBJ1-1	-	TRBV4-1	-	16	TGCGCCAGCAGCCAGGGATCGGTACCCCCGCGGACTGAAGCTTTCTTT	CASSQGSVPPRTEAFF
TRBJ1-1	-	TRBV6-1	-	14	TGTGCCAGCAGTGAAGTGGGGGGGGCCACTGAAGCTTTCTTT	CASSEVGGATEAFF
TRBJ1-2	once	TRBV19	TRBD1	13	TGTGCCAGTAGTCCAAAACAGGGGACTGGCTACACCTTC	CASSPKQGTGYTF
TRBJ1-1	-	TRBV29-1	-	13	TGCAGCGCCTCCACAGGGTTTAGCACTGAAGCTTTCTTT	CSASTGFSTEAFF
TRBJ2-7	-	TRBV5-1	TRBD1	17	TGCGCCAGCAGCTTTCGGACAGGTTTAATAAGCTCCTACGAGCAGTACTTC	CASSFRTGLISSYEQYF
TRBJ1-5	-	TRBV12-1	-	16	TGTGCCAGCAGCTTTCCCCGGCGGCCGGAAGGACAGCCCCAGCATTTT	CASSFPRRPEGQPQHF
TRBJ2-1	-	TRBV4-1	-	14	TGCGCCAGCAGCCAAGGAGAAGGAAGCAATGAGCAGTTCTTC	CASSQGEGSNEQFF
TRBJ2-6	-	TRBV6-2/TRBV6-3	-	12	TGTGCCAGCAGTACGGAGAGGGAGGTCCTGACTTTC	CASSTEREVLTF
TRBJ1-1	-	TRBV12-3/TRBV12-4	-	13	TGTGCCAGCAGTTTCCAGGAGAACACTGAAGCTTTCTTT	CASSFQENTEAFF
TRBJ2-7	-	TRBV7-9	-	12	TGTGCCAGCAACCCGGCCGGGACCGAGCAGTACTTC	CASNPAGTEQYF
TRBJ1-1	-	TRBV7-2	-	13	TGTGCCAGCAGCTTTGGGGATGTCACTGAAGCTTTCTTT	CASSFGDVTEAFF
TRBJ2-5	once	TRBV7-7	TRBD2	14	TGTGCCAGCAGGCCAGCGGGGGGCGAAGAGACCCAGTACTTC	CASRPAGGEETQYF
TRBJ1-6	-	TRBV7-2	-	15	TGTGCCAGCAGCTTCTATCAGGGAACCAATTCACCCCTCCACTTT	CASSFYQGTNSPLHF
TRBJ2-5	-	TRBV6-5	TRBD2	14	TGTGCCAGCAGCACTAGCGGCCTCCAAGAGACCCAGTACTTC	CASSTSGLQETQYF
TRBJ1-6	-	TRBV5-5	-	17	TGTGCCAGCAAAGTGACAGAGCCTGGCTCCTATAATTCACCCCTCCACTTT	CASKVTEPGSYNSPLHF
TRBJ1-2	-	TRBV3-1/TRBV3-2	-	13	TGTGCCAGCAGCCAAGGCCCGGCGCCTGGCTACACCTTC	CASSQGPAPGYTF
TRBJ1-1	-	TRBV11-2	TRBD1	16	TGTGCCAGCAGCTTAGGACAGGGGGCGATGAACACTGAAGCTTTCTTT	CASSLGQGAMNTEAFF
TRBJ1-4	-	TRBV7-9	TRBD1	15	TGTGCCAGCAGCTTAAGGACAGGTCGAGATGAAAAACTGTTTTTT	CASSLRTGRDEKLFF
TRBJ2-4	-	TRBV7-2	-	12	TGTGCCAGCAGCTACGGCGGGAACATTCAGTACTTC	CASSYGGNIQYF
TRBJ2-4	once	TRBV4-1	-	15	TGCGCCAGCAGCCAAGTGGGGGGAGCCAAAAACATTCAGTACTTC	CASSQVGGAKNIQYF
TRBJ2-7	-	TRBV5-1	-	14	TGCGCCAGCAGCTTAACTACCGCCTCCTACGAGCAGTACTTC	CASSLTTASYEQYF
TRBJ2-1	-	TRBV2	-	13	TGTGCCAGCCGGTCGCAGAGAGGGAATGAGCAGTTCTTC	CASRSQRGNEQFF
TRBJ2-7	once	TRBV5-6	-	16	TGTGCCAGCAGCCAGAGGTTCAGGGGCCGATCCTACGAGCAGTACTTC	CASSQRFRGRSYEQYF